The 18 T cell receptor beta chains in this list originate from one sample, sequenced in a study of CD8+CD57+ T cells in acquired aplastic anemia. TCR beta VDJ and CDR3 profiling used genomic DNA as template. TCRdb ran MiXCR on the reads and lists one entry per CDR3 protein. Among just over 400,000 distinct CDR3 sequences listed, roughly 64% were seen once. The sequenced sample consisted of sorted CD4+, CD8+, or CD8+CD57+ T cells (not recorded which) from PBMCs. The receptor source for this set is a human donor in good health, serving as a control.

This clonotype was recorded at least ten times. The chain joins TRBV6-5 to TRBJ1-1, with D perhaps TRBD1 (5 bases). The CDR3 spans 14 residues. Trimming took 7 bases from V and 0 from J, leaving 12 bases between them. The germline V gene has CDR1 MNHEY and CDR2 SVGAGI. The CDR3 DNA sequence: TGTGCCAGCACTTTGGGGGGGATGAACACTGAAGCTTTCTTT. It specifies CASTLGGMNTEAFF.

This clonotype has ten or more counts. The chain joins TRBV6-4 to TRBJ2-5, with D hard to call. Per germline, CDR1 MRHNA and CDR2 SNTAGT. The CDR3 is 14 amino acids. Trimming took off 3 bases at V and 3 bases at J, with 11 bases between the two ends. The CDR3 sequence is CASSERKPEETQYF. CDR3 bases: TGTGCCAGCAGTGAGAGGAAACCCGAAGAGACCCAGTACTTC.

About this clonotype: One base away lies a much larger clone, so this may be a sequencing read error. In this CDR3 the conserved last residue, phenylalanine or tryptophan, is missing, so a read error is likely. The chain couples TRBV4-3 to TRBJ2-5; either TRBD1 or TRBD2 may supply D (5 bases each). The germline V gene encodes CDR1 LGHNA and CDR2 YSLEER. Trimming left V 4 bases short and J 0 bases short, with 21 bases between. The CDR3 has 18 amino acids. The CDR3 here is CASSPRVFRDADQETQYL. CDR3 sequence (DNA): TGCGCCAGCAGCCCCAGGGTCTTCCGGGACGCTGACCAAGAGACCCAGTACCTC.

This clonotype was observed at least ten times. V and J are TRBV7-2 and TRBJ1-2, with D maybe TRBD1 (5 bases). V was pared by 5 bases and J by 3 bases, with 16 bases between. There are 15 residues in the CDR3. CDR1 is SGHTA, CDR2 FQGNSA, per germline. CDR3 DNA sequence: TGTGCCAGCAGCCCATCCAACAGCAGGGACTATGGCTACACCTTC. Protein product: CASSPSNSRDYGYTF.

V is TRBV12-3 or TRBV12-4 and J is TRBJ1-6; a possible D gene is TRBD1 (6 bases). The CDR3 consists of 14 residues. V lost 10 bases to trimming and J lost 7 bases, with 17 bases between them. CDR3 coding DNA: TGTGCCACCCTCCCTGGACAGACCAATTCACCCCTCCACTTT. This sequence encodes CATLPGQTNSPLHF.

CDR3 in amino acids: CSVSLDRRYGLFF. The CDR3 DNA reads as TGCAGTGTGAGCCTGGACCGACGCTACGGGCTGTTTTTT. The rearrangement uses TRBV20-1 and TRBJ2-2; D is unclear. From germline, CDR1 is DFQATT and CDR2 SNEGSKA (reference sequence). The CDR3 has 13 amino acids. V dropped 7 bases and J dropped 13 bases, with 22 bases sitting between them.

The chain combines TRBV29-1 with TRBJ2-1, with 8 bases aligning to TRBD2. Germline assignment: CDR1 SQVTM and CDR2 ANQGSEA. Trimming at V came to 8 bases and at J to 4 bases, leaving 10 bases not matched to a gene. There are 14 residues in the CDR3. The chain's CDR3 is CSTMVREVYNEQFF. DNA of the CDR3: TGCAGCACAATGGTGCGGGAGGTATACAATGAGCAGTTCTTC.

The CDR3 DNA reads as TGTGCCACCGGAGGGCAGCCCTGCACAGATACGCAGTATTTT. Its protein is CATGGQPCTDTQYF. This rearrangement joins TRBV7-3 to TRBJ2-3; a weak D match, TRBD2 (6 bases). Germline V CDR1 and CDR2: SGHTA, FQGTGA. V lost 10 bases to trimming and J lost 1 base, with 15 bases between them. The CDR3 consists of 14 residues.

The chain combines TRBV7-2 with TRBJ2-1; no firm D call. The end of the DNA fits TRBJ2-7 better, so the J call may be wrong. The germline gives CDR1 SGHTA, CDR2 FQGNSA. There are 13 residues in the CDR3. The CDR3 is CASSASSSREQYF. As DNA, the CDR3 is TGTGCCAGCAGTGCATCGTCTAGTCGGGAGCAGTACTTC.

This clonotype was seen ten or more times. The CDR3 sequence: CAIGQGSNQPQHF. The CDR3 DNA reads as TGTGCGATCGGACAGGGGAGTAATCAGCCCCAGCATTTT. The chain joins TRBV6-1 to TRBJ1-5, with 9 bases aligning to TRBD1. The CDR3 loop spans 13 amino acids. CDR1 MNHNS and CDR2 SASEGT come from the germline V gene.

As for this clonotype: Likely a read error: the CDR3 ends without its conserved phenylalanine or tryptophan. The chain has TRBV6-6 and TRBJ1-2; D possibly corresponds to TRBD1 (5 bases). Germline loops: CDR1 MNHNY, CDR2 SVGAGI (reference sequence). The V end lost 2 bases, the J end lost 5 bases, and 12 bases lay between the germline ends. The CDR3 length is 14 residues. CDR3 amino acids: CASSYTAGLYGYTL. DNA for the CDR3: TGTGCCAGCAGTTACACGGCAGGGCTATATGGCTACACCCTC.

The rearrangement uses TRBV5-5 and TRBJ1-1; no firm D call. CDR1 and CDR2 (germline): SGHKS, YYEKEE (reference sequence). With 4 bases removed from V and 7 bases from J, the gap between germline ends came to 17 bases. CDR3 length: 14 amino acids. This chain's CDR3 is CASSLLQAGIEAFF. CDR3 nucleotide sequence: TGTGCCAGCAGCCTGCTGCAGGCTGGAATTGAAGCTTTCTTT.

This clonotype has at least ten counts. This chain links TRBV5-6 with TRBJ2-7; no firm D call. From germline, CDR1 is SGHDT and CDR2 YYEEEE. Between the trimmed V and J ends, which lost 0 bases and 2 bases, there was a span of 18 bases. CDR3 length equals 17 residues. The CDR3 sequence: CASSLAERQALAYEQYF. The CDR3 DNA sequence: TGTGCCAGCAGCTTGGCCGAAAGGCAGGCCCTCGCCTACGAGCAGTACTTC.

This clonotype was picked up many times. The chain recombines TRBV3-1 with TRBJ1-1; TRBD1 matches at 9 bases. Looked up from germline, CDR1 is LGHDT and CDR2 is YNNKEL (reference sequence). Unmatched junction bases numbered 9, after V lost 5 bases and J lost 8 bases. The CDR3 extends over 14 amino acids. CDR3 amino acids: CASSSRDRASEAFF. The CDR3 DNA reads TGTGCCAGCAGCAGCCGGGACAGGGCTAGCGAAGCTTTCTTT.

The rearrangement uses TRBV25-1 and TRBJ2-7, with 10 bases that match TRBD1. The CDR3 spans 13 residues. Germline V gene data show CDR1 as MGHDK and CDR2 as SYGVNS. V lost 11 bases, J lost 7 bases, and 11 bases stayed unmatched. CDR3 in amino acids: CASRTGGGGEQYF. CDR3 nucleotides: TGTGCCTCCAGGACAGGGGGGGGGGGGGAGCAGTACTTC.

The genes are TRBV19 and TRBJ1-1; weak D call: TRBD1 (6 bases). The CDR3 runs 14 residues. Germline V gene data show CDR1 as LNHDA and CDR2 as SQIVND (reference sequence). The ends were cut back, 6 bases at V and 11 bases at J, with 22 bases in the middle. The CDR3 loop is CASSGGRSYNEAFF. CDR3 coding DNA: TGTGCCAGTAGCGGGGGCAGGTCCTACAATGAGGCTTTCTTT.

As regards this clonotype: This may be a read error: a much more frequent sequence differs by one nucleotide. No conserved phenylalanine or tryptophan is present at the end of the CDR3, so a read error is the likely explanation. V and J are TRBV5-5 and TRBJ1-2; 10 bases fit TRBD1. The V gene end was trimmed by 5 bases and the J gene end by 2 bases; junction bases not matched to a gene: 9. This CDR3 spans 16 amino acids. Germline V gene data show CDR1 as SGHKS and CDR2 as YYEKEE (reference sequence). The CDR3 here is CASSTAGTGVNYGYTL. The CDR3 DNA reads TGTGCCAGCAGTACCGCTGGGACAGGGGTGAACTATGGCTACACCCTC.

Note on this clonotype: The conserved closing phenylalanine or tryptophan is absent in this CDR3, likely reflecting a read error. The limits of the CDR3 on the DNA are not certain, so only TCRdb's listed CDR3 is given. The chain combines TRBV7-8 with TRBJ1-5. The CDR3 sequence runs 13 residues, both termini included. CDR1 is SGHVS and CDR2 is FQNEAQ in the germline V gene. The CDR3 reads CASSLGRLPQQLG.